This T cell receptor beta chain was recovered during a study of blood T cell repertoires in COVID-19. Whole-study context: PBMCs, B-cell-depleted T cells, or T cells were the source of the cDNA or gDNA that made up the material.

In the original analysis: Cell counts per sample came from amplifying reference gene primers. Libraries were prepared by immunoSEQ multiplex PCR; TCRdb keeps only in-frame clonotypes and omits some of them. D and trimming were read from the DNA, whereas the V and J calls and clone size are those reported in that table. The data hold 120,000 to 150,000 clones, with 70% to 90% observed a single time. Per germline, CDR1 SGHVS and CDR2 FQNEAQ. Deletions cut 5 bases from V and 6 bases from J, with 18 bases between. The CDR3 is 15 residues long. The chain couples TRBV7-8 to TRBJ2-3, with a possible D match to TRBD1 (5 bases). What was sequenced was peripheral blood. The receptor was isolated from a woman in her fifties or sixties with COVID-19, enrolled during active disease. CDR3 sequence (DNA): TGTGCCAGCAGCCTTGTAGGGGTTAAGGGGGATACGCAGTATTTT. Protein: CASSLVGVKGDTQYF.